This TCR beta chain was sequenced for a study of cytomegalovirus exposure and HLA in healthy donors. Trimming shortened V by 1 base and J by 4 bases, and 8 bases separated the two germline ends. Germline V gene sequence: CDR1 LNHNV, CDR2 YYDKDF (reference sequence). This CDR3 has 13 residues. The PCR used 60 Vbeta and 13 Jbeta primers. Generated by immunoSEQ multiplex PCR, the TCRdb table keeps only in-frame clones and is missing some. Recorded here are some 120,000 clones; the top ten clones represent 6.8%. The clonotype was recovered from a man aged 35-49 years in good health and CMV-seropositive. The sample was PBMCs. The V call is TRBV15, the J call TRBJ2-7; a weak D match, TRBD1 (6 bases). For the CDR3, the DNA is TGTGCCACCAGCAGAGGTAGGGGGTACGAGCAGTACTTC. Residues: CATSRGRGYEQYF.